This passage covers 31 T cell receptor beta chains from one sample sequenced in a study of blood T cell repertoires in COVID-19. Only in-frame clones appear in the TCRdb table, and some are missing; sequencing was by immunoSEQ multiplex PCR. This table holds roughly 360,000 clones, around 89% found once. Sequencing was carried out using PBMCs or T cells enriched from blood (not recorded which). Every receptor here comes from a young woman with acute COVID-19.

In this sample, this clone turned up a few times. V usage is TRBV24-1 and J usage is TRBJ2-1, with 8 bases that match TRBD1. CDR3 length: 16 residues. Trimming took 4 bases from V and 7 from J; bases not matched to a gene: 11. Looked up from germline, CDR1 is KGHDR and CDR2 is SFDVKD. CDR3: CATSDSNHRGANEQFF. The CDR3 bases are TGTGCCACCAGTGACTCGAACCACAGGGGGGCTAATGAGCAGTTCTTC.

In its sample, this clone was seen a few times. This chain connects TRBV10-2 to TRBJ1-2, with a tentative D call TRBD1 (5 bases). In germline, CDR1 is WSHSY, CDR2 SAAADI. V gave up 5 bases and J gave up 4 bases, with 11 bases separating them. CDR3 length equals 13 residues. The chain's CDR3 is CASSPDSLYGYTF. In DNA, the CDR3 is TGCGCCAGCAGTCCCGACAGCCTCTATGGCTACACCTTC.

CDR3 region: CASSVQPGTNEKLFF. DNA of the CDR3: TGCGCCAGCAGCGTCCAACCGGGAACTAATGAAAAACTGTTTTTT. This chain joins TRBV5-1 and TRBJ1-4; D uncertain. CDR3 length: 15 amino acids. V was trimmed by 4 bases and J by 1 base, leaving 11 bases between them. The germline CDR1 and CDR2 sequences are SGHRS and YFSETQ.

This clone was seen just once. The CDR3 loop reads CATSDFVGAGGEFF. The CDR3 DNA follows: TGTGCCACCAGTGATTTCGTGGGGGCGGGGGGAGAGTTCTTC. V is TRBV24-1 and J is TRBJ2-1; 8 nucleotides align to TRBD2. Germline loops: CDR1 KGHDR, CDR2 SFDVKD. The J segment lost 14 bases and the V segment lost 1 base, leaving 9 bases of the junction unmatched. This CDR3 contains 14 residues.

For this clone: The same CDR3 is also encoded by other DNA sequences in this sample. The rearrangement joins TRBV24-1 to TRBJ1-5, with D uncertain. The CDR3 consists of 12 residues. The V gene lost 2 bases and the J gene lost 7 bases, with 5 bases spanning the gap. Germline lookup yields CDR1 KGHDR and CDR2 SFDVKD. The CDR3 coding sequence is TGTGCCACCAGTGATTCGGGACAGCCCCAGCATTTT. Translated: CATSDSGQPQHF.

The CDR3 loop is CASSFPGQGAYEQYF. The CDR3 coding sequence is TGTGCCAGCAGCTTTCCGGGACAGGGGGCCTACGAGCAGTACTTC. This chain joins TRBV5-6 and TRBJ2-7, with 11 bases fitting TRBD1. Looked up from germline, CDR1 is SGHDT and CDR2 is YYEEEE. This CDR3 contains 15 residues. V was clipped by 2 bases and J by 2 bases; unmatched bases: 3.

The chain carries TRBV4-1 and TRBJ2-7; TRBD2 agrees at 11 bases. Germline-derived CDR1 and CDR2 are MGHRA and YSYEKL. J lost 0 bases, V lost 0 bases, and 4 bases had no gene match. The CDR3 is 17 residues long. CDR3 sequence (DNA): TGCGCCAGCAGCCAAGATGGTGGACTAGCGGGCTCCTACGAGCAGTACTTC. It translates to CASSQDGGLAGSYEQYF.

The chain employs TRBV7-9 and TRBJ2-1, with 13 bases identical to TRBD2. Trimming removed 5 bases from V and 9 bases from J; junction bases left unmatched: 7. The CDR3 runs 15 residues. CDR1 SEHNR and CDR2 FQNEAQ come from the germline V gene (reference sequence). The CDR3, as DNA: TGTGCCAGCAGCGTACTAGCGGGGGGGATCGTTGAGCAGTTCTTC. Amino acid sequence: CASSVLAGGIVEQFF.

At least ten counts were recorded for this clone. The CDR3 DNA is TGTGCCAGCAGCGTAGGCCCGGGGTCACCCCTCCACTTT. This codes for CASSVGPGSPLHF. The chain links TRBV9 to TRBJ1-6; D is ambiguous. CDR1 is SGDLS and CDR2 is YYNGEE in the germline V gene. This CDR3 is 13 amino acids long. V lost 0 bases, J lost 10 bases, and 8 bases lay in between.

This rearrangement joins TRBV29-1 to TRBJ2-1, with D possibly matching TRBD1 (5 bases). This CDR3 region has 14 residues. The germline V gene encodes CDR1 SQVTM and CDR2 ANQGSEA. Trimming took off 4 bases at V and 3 bases at J, with 13 bases between the two ends. CDR3 bases: TGCAGCGTTGCCCTAACAGGCAACTACAATGAGCAGTTCTTC. It specifies CSVALTGNYNEQFF.

This clone was observed once. The chain carries TRBV6-1 and TRBJ2-5; D gene unclear. The V and J ends lost 2 bases and 9 bases respectively, with 7 bases between them. Germline loops: CDR1 MNHNS, CDR2 SASEGT. The CDR3 extends over 11 amino acids. The CDR3 protein is CASSELVAQYF. CDR3 in DNA: TGTGCCAGCAGTGAATTAGTGGCCCAGTACTTC.

This clone has only one observation. The genes are TRBV4-1 and TRBJ1-6; TRBD1 might be the D (5 bases). This CDR3 is 16 amino acids long. CDR1 MGHRA and CDR2 YSYEKL come from the germline V gene. Trimming shortened V by 0 bases and J by 2 bases, and 8 bases separated the two germline ends. CDR3 region: CASSQELTAYNSPLHF. CDR3 nucleotide sequence: TGCGCCAGCAGCCAAGAATTGACAGCCTATAATTCACCCCTCCACTTT.

This clone showed up just once. The chain has TRBV6-1 and TRBJ2-7; no definite D call. Trimming cost V 0 bases and J 3 bases, with 9 bases left between them. The V gene's germline CDR1 is MNHNS and CDR2 SASEGT. The CDR3 has 14 residues. CDR3 loop: CASSEASYFYEQYF. The CDR3 DNA reads TGTGCCAGCAGTGAAGCGAGCTATTTCTACGAGCAGTACTTC.

V gene TRBV12-3 or TRBV12-4 combines with J gene TRBJ1-1; tentatively, D is TRBD1 (6 bases). The V gene lost 9 bases and the J gene lost 1 base, with 12 bases spanning the gap. The CDR3 spans 13 residues. CDR3 amino acids: CASRGAKNTEAFF. The CDR3 DNA reads as TGTGCCAGTCGGGGGGCGAAGAACACTGAAGCTTTCTTT.

This sequence joins TRBV23-1 and TRBJ2-7; the match to TRBD1 covers 10 bases. TRBV23-1 is classed as an ORF, of uncertain function. J was trimmed by 4 bases and V by 0 bases; bases with no gene match: 9. CDR3 length: 17 residues. The CDR3 coding sequence is TGCGCCAGCAGTCAATCCACGGACAGGGGGACAGTATACGAGCAGTACTTC. It is translated as CASSQSTDRGTVYEQYF.

The chain couples TRBV7-9 to TRBJ1-5, with D unresolved. Between the trimmed V and J ends, which lost 3 bases and 1 base, there was a span of 7 bases. This CDR3 contains 14 residues. Germline-derived CDR1 and CDR2 are SEHNR and FQNEAQ (reference sequence). CDR3 nucleotides: TGTGCCAGCAGCTTTGGGCGAAGCAATCAGCCCCAGCATTTT. Translating gives CASSFGRSNQPQHF.

The chain employs TRBV7-9 and TRBJ2-5; TRBD1 aligns across 7 bases. CDR1 and CDR2 (germline): SEHNR, FQNEAQ (reference sequence). This CDR3 is built from 15 residues. The J segment lost 2 bases and the V segment lost 6 bases, leaving 9 bases of the junction unmatched. The CDR3 spells CASRKRQGPQETQYF. CDR3 nucleotides: TGTGCCAGCAGAAAAAGACAGGGCCCTCAAGAGACCCAGTACTTC.

The rearrangement uses TRBV4-3 and TRBJ1-2, with D possibly being TRBD1 (6 bases). The CDR3 is 17 amino acids. Trimming left V 0 bases short and J 8 bases short, with 22 bases between. Germline V gene lookup returns CDR1 LGHNA and CDR2 YSLEER. DNA for the CDR3: TGCGCCAGCAGCCAAGATTTAGGACAGTTCACAGGGTGGGGCTACACCTTC. Its protein is CASSQDLGQFTGWGYTF.

This sequence joins TRBV5-1 and TRBJ2-3, with 11 bases identical to TRBD2. Germline CDR1 and CDR2: SGHRS and YFSETQ. CDR3 size: 17 residues. J lost 1 base, V lost 3 bases, and 7 bases had no gene match. The CDR3 here is CASSSTLAGGRTDTQYF. In DNA, the CDR3 is TGCGCCAGCAGCTCGACCCTAGCGGGGGGACGCACAGATACGCAGTATTTT.

The gene calls are TRBV7-2 and TRBJ1-5; D perhaps matches TRBD1 (5 bases). CDR1 and CDR2 (germline): SGHTA, FQGNSA. The CDR3 has 17 residues. Trimming removed 2 bases from V and 2 bases from J, with 16 bases in between. CDR3 nucleotide sequence: TGTGCCAGCAGCTTAATCCTCAGCAGGGAAGGCAATCAGCCCCAGCATTTT. Translating gives CASSLILSREGNQPQHF.

Only one count was recorded for this clone. This rearrangement joins TRBV6-4 to TRBJ1-2; D is possibly TRBD1 (6 bases). This CDR3 region has 12 residues. CDR1 and CDR2 from the germline V gene are MRHNA and SNTAGT. V was pared by 8 bases and J by 5 bases, with 12 bases between. Written as DNA, the CDR3 is TGTGCCAGCCACGACAGGAGTTATGGCTACACCTTC. It yields the protein CASHDRSYGYTF.

This chain uses TRBV7-9 with TRBJ1-1; D gene unclear. V was clipped by 0 bases and J by 2 bases, with 13 bases between them. The CDR3 totals 16 residues. The germline gives CDR1 SEHNR, CDR2 FQNEAQ (reference sequence). CDR3 nucleotides: TGTGCCAGCAGCTTAGCGCTATCCGCACCCAACACTGAAGCTTTCTTT. Its translation: CASSLALSAPNTEAFF.

This clone turned up a few times. V and J are TRBV27 and TRBJ1-6; D not resolved. The CDR3 spans 18 residues. Germline CDR1 reads MNHEY; CDR2 reads SMNVEV (reference sequence). V dropped 0 bases and J dropped 7 bases, with 19 bases sitting between them. CDR3 amino acids: CASSLSRTRVSLNSPLHF. CDR3 DNA: TGTGCCAGCAGTTTATCCCGTACACGGGTTTCGCTAAATTCACCCCTCCACTTT.

The V call is TRBV24-1, the J call TRBJ1-4, with 9 nucleotides matching TRBD1. Germline V gene lookup returns CDR1 KGHDR and CDR2 SFDVKD. J gave up 7 bases and V 4 bases, and 12 bases lay outside the gene matches. The CDR3 length is 17 residues. The CDR3 nucleotides are TGTGCCACCAGTGACGCGGGACAGGGAGGACCTGTTGAAAAACTGTTTTTT. It encodes CATSDAGQGGPVEKLFF.

This clone has a single count. V gene TRBV7-2 combines with J gene TRBJ1-2; 10 bases agree with TRBD1. The CDR3 is made up of 15 amino acids. From germline, CDR1 is SGHTA and CDR2 FQGNSA. Trimming took 3 bases from V and 4 from J; bases not matched to a gene: 5. CDR3 region: CASSLGQGTPYGYTF. DNA for the CDR3: TGTGCCAGCAGCTTGGGACAGGGGACCCCCTATGGCTACACCTTC.

The chain is built from TRBV7-2 and TRBJ1-2; no clear D gene. CDR3 length: 15 amino acids. The germline gives CDR1 SGHTA, CDR2 FQGNSA. V lost 1 base, J lost 6 bases, and 15 bases lay in between. As DNA, the CDR3 is TGTGCCAGCAGCTTAGAAAACAGTGTTACCCATGGCTACACCTTC. Amino acids: CASSLENSVTHGYTF.

This clone was observed once. This CDR3 reads CASSEVRVGYGYTF. The CDR3 DNA reads TGTGCCAGCAGCGAGGTCAGGGTTGGATATGGCTACACCTTC. The chain carries TRBV9 and TRBJ1-2; D is perhaps TRBD1 (5 bases). This CDR3 contains 14 residues. V was pared by 3 bases and J by 5 bases, with 14 bases between. Germline assignment: CDR1 SGDLS and CDR2 YYNGEE.

This sequence joins TRBV10-2 and TRBJ1-5; D possibly corresponds to TRBD1 (5 bases). Germline V lookup: CDR1 WSHSY, CDR2 SAAADI. Trimming took 6 bases from V and 4 from J, leaving 16 bases between them. The CDR3 is made up of 15 amino acids. The CDR3 is CASRAGRGGNQPQHF. CDR3 coding DNA: TGCGCCAGCAGGGCCGGAAGGGGAGGAAATCAGCCCCAGCATTTT.

The chain has TRBV2 and TRBJ2-1; D may be TRBD2 (7 bases). This CDR3 is built from 15 residues. V lost 3 bases to trimming and J lost 2 bases, with 11 bases between them. Germline CDR1 and CDR2: SNHLY and FYNNEI. The CDR3: CASSEAGATYNEQFF. DNA of the CDR3: TGTGCCAGCAGTGAGGCGGGGGCCACCTACAATGAGCAGTTCTTC.

The CDR3 is CASRGGWYQETQYF. CDR3 nucleotides: TGTGCCAGCAGAGGGGGCTGGTACCAAGAGACCCAGTACTTC. The chain links TRBV6-5 to TRBJ2-5, with TRBD1 matching 7 bases. CDR1 and CDR2 (germline): MNHEY, SVGAGI. The CDR3 spans 14 residues. V shed 6 bases, J shed 0 bases, and the junction held 4 bases outside the gene matches.

The chain carries TRBV7-8 and TRBJ1-1, with D perhaps matching TRBD1 (5 bases). There are 15 residues in the CDR3. The V and J ends lost 1 base and 6 bases respectively, with 15 bases between them. CDR1 and CDR2 from the germline V gene are SGHVS and FQNEAQ. Written as DNA, the CDR3 is TGTGCCAGCAGCTTAGTAGGAGGGGCAGCATCTGAAGCTTTCTTT. This gives the protein CASSLVGGAASEAFF.